Listed here are 9 T cell receptor beta chains from one sample, sequenced in a study of long-term antiretroviral therapy in people with HIV. At the survey level, the v3.0 immunoSEQ assay was run. Assay: immunoSEQ multiplex PCR; the TCRdb copy retains only in-frame clones and omits some. The table lists 17,000 or so clones, roughly 77% of them singletons. Sequenced material: unsorted PBMCs, taken 0.3 years after starting antiretroviral therapy. The receptors derive from a man between 18 and 35 years old with HIV.

The chain has TRBV5-1 and TRBJ2-1, with a tentative D call TRBD2 (7 bases). The V end was cut by 5 bases, the J end by 6 bases, with 12 bases between. This CDR3 contains 13 residues. Germline values: CDR1 SGHRS, CDR2 YFSETQ. The CDR3 region is CASSRGAPNEQFF. The CDR3 DNA follows: TGCGCCAGCAGTCGGGGGGCCCCCAATGAGCAGTTCTTC.

The V and J genes are TRBV5-6 and TRBJ2-7; D is unresolved. V lost 0 bases to trimming and J lost 6 bases, with 10 bases between them. The CDR3 has 13 residues. Germline assignment: CDR1 SGHDT and CDR2 YYEEEE. The CDR3 sequence is CASSLAGTSEQYF. In nucleotides, the CDR3 is TGTGCCAGCAGCTTGGCCGGTACGTCCGAGCAGTACTTC.

The J gene is TRBJ1-2, the V gene TRBV2; 9 bases are a match to TRBD1. The CDR3 consists of 16 residues. With 0 bases clipped from V and 6 bases from J, the junction kept 8 bases outside the gene matches. Germline V gene sequence: CDR1 SNHLY, CDR2 FYNNEI. DNA of the CDR3: TGTGCCAGCAGTGAAGCCCTTTCGACAGGGGGAAATGGCTACACCTTC. It encodes CASSEALSTGGNGYTF.

This sequence joins TRBV29-1 and TRBJ2-3; 11 bases map to TRBD1. The CDR3 is 15 amino acids. CDR1 and CDR2 (germline): SQVTM, ANQGSEA. Trimming removed 7 bases from V and 3 bases from J; junction bases left unmatched: 9. The CDR3 reads CSANTGQGATDTQYF. The CDR3 coding sequence is TGCAGCGCAAATACCGGACAGGGGGCTACAGATACGCAGTATTTT.

This chain connects TRBV6-4 to TRBJ2-1; a weak D match, TRBD1 (6 bases). The CDR3 runs to 16 residues. Germline loops: CDR1 MRHNA, CDR2 SNTAGT. With 0 bases removed from V and 7 bases from J, the gap between germline ends came to 16 bases. The CDR3 protein is CASSDSRGGEVNEQFF. Written as DNA, the CDR3 is TGTGCCAGCAGTGACTCGAGAGGGGGTGAAGTAAATGAGCAGTTCTTC.

The genes are TRBV10-3 and TRBJ2-5; weak D call: TRBD2 (5 bases). From germline, CDR1 is ENHRY and CDR2 SYGVKD. The CDR3 is 17 residues long. V was pared by 2 bases and J by 3 bases, with 19 bases between. The CDR3 nucleotides read TGTGCCATCAGTGAGGAGGGTCGTCCCGGGGTTAAAGAGACCCAGTACTTC. This gives the protein CAISEEGRPGVKETQYF.

The gene calls are TRBV2 and TRBJ2-2; D is ambiguous. From germline, CDR1 is SNHLY and CDR2 FYNNEI. Trimming removed 3 bases from V and 4 bases from J, with 15 bases in between. The CDR3 runs 16 residues. The CDR3 loop is CASSEDSRSVTGELFF. CDR3 coding DNA: TGTGCCAGCAGTGAGGATTCCCGAAGTGTCACCGGGGAGCTGTTTTTT.

The V and J genes are TRBV6-5 and TRBJ1-2, with a tentative D call TRBD1 (5 bases). The CDR3 sequence is 14 residues long. V was clipped by 2 bases and J by 10 bases, with 17 bases between them. The germline gives CDR1 MNHEY, CDR2 SVGAGI. The CDR3 region is CASSYNAGLPLYTF. The DNA of the CDR3 is TGTGCCAGCAGTTACAACGCAGGGTTACCCCTCTACACCTTC.

V is TRBV27 and J is TRBJ2-3; TRBD2 is a possible D gene (7 bases). The CDR3 extends over 15 amino acids. Between the trimmed V and J ends, which lost 2 bases and 5 bases, there was a span of 14 bases. Germline-derived CDR1 and CDR2 are MNHEY and SMNVEV (reference sequence). CDR3 bases: TGTGCCAGCAGTTTAGTTCGCGGGGGCGGAGATACGCAGTATTTT. Protein product: CASSLVRGGGDTQYF.